A single sample gave rise to the 21 T cell receptor beta chains below, sequenced in a study of T cell changes during pregnancy in multiple sclerosis. Produced via immunoSEQ multiplex PCR; TCRdb's table is partial and in-frame only. The repertoire holds 55,000 to 65,000 clones, with under 95% as singletons. The sample consisted of CD8+ T cells from peripheral blood mononuclear cells, taken in the third trimester of pregnancy. These TCRs come from a female donor with multiple sclerosis, enrolled in a pregnancy study.

The chain joins TRBV7-9 to TRBJ2-1; perhaps TRBD1 as D (5 bases). Per germline, CDR1 SEHNR and CDR2 FQNEAQ (reference sequence). The CDR3 loop spans 14 amino acids. Trimming pared 5 bases from V and 8 bases from J, leaving 16 bases between. The CDR3 loop is CASSPPGFVYEQFF. In DNA, the CDR3 is TGTGCCAGCAGCCCCCCAGGGTTTGTCTATGAGCAGTTCTTC. The full variable domain, completed using reference TRBV7-9 and TRBJ2-1, is DTGVSQNPRHKITKRGQNVTFRCDPISEHNRLYWYRQTLGQGPEFLTYFQNEAQLEKSRLLSDRFSAERPKGSFSTLEIQRTEQGDSAMYLCASSPPGFVYEQFFGPGTRLTVL.

The chain has TRBV7-9 and TRBJ1-1, with TRBD1 identical over 9 bases. The V segment lost 5 bases and the J segment 7 bases; nucleotides outside the gene matches: 11. CDR3 length equals 15 residues. Germline assignment: CDR1 SEHNR and CDR2 FQNEAQ (reference sequence). This CDR3 reads CASSTGDREINEAFF. CDR3 DNA sequence: TGTGCCAGCAGCACCGGGGACAGGGAAATCAATGAAGCTTTCTTT.

The rearrangement joins TRBV5-6 to TRBJ2-7; weak D call: TRBD2 (6 bases). V lost 3 bases and J lost 5, with 15 bases in between. CDR1 SGHDT and CDR2 YYEEEE come from the germline V gene. This CDR3 region has 14 residues. The CDR3 loop is CASSWSGTEHEQYF. In nucleotides, the CDR3 is TGTGCCAGCAGCTGGTCCGGGACTGAACACGAGCAGTACTTC.

The chain is built from TRBV11-2 and TRBJ1-1; D unresolved. The V and J ends lost 3 bases and 0 bases respectively, with 11 bases between them. CDR3 length: 15 amino acids. Germline CDR1 SGHAT, CDR2 FQNNGV. CDR3 sequence reads: CASSFSPALNTEAFF. CDR3 nucleotide sequence: TGTGCCAGCAGCTTTAGCCCAGCCCTGAACACTGAAGCTTTCTTT. The whole variable domain, filled in from reference TRBV11-2 and TRBJ1-1, reads EAGVAQSPRYKIIEKRQSVAFWCNPISGHATLYWYQQILGQGPKLLIQFQNNGVVDDSQLPKDRFSAERLKGVDSTLKIQPAKLEDSAVYLCASSFSPALNTEAFFGQGTRLTVV.

This clone was seen only a few times. DNA for the CDR3: TGCGCCAGCAGTGAGCTTCTTGCGGGAATTCAGTTCTTC. It yields the protein CASSELLAGIQFF. The chain is built from TRBV10-1 and TRBJ2-1; tentatively, D is TRBD2 (6 bases). This CDR3 spans 13 amino acids. Trimming removed 2 bases at V and 13 bases at J, with 15 bases between. Germline CDR1 reads WNHNN; CDR2 reads SYGVQD (reference sequence).

The genes are TRBV28 and TRBJ2-7, with TRBD1 matching 8 bases. The germline V gene has CDR1 MDHEN and CDR2 SYDVKM. V lost 5 bases, J lost 9 bases, and 12 bases stayed unmatched. The CDR3 extends over 14 amino acids. In DNA, the CDR3 is TGTGCCAGCAGTCCCCCCGGGACAGGAGGTGCGCAGTACTTC. Its translation: CASSPPGTGGAQYF.

CDR3 in amino acids: CASSQVGGSYNEQFF. CDR3 DNA sequence: TGCGCCAGCAGCCAAGTGGGGGGCTCCTACAATGAGCAGTTCTTC. The V gene is TRBV4-1, the J gene TRBJ2-1; tentatively, D is TRBD2 (6 bases). Trimming stripped 1 base from V and 0 bases from J, with 7 bases between. The CDR3 is made up of 15 amino acids. Germline values: CDR1 MGHRA, CDR2 YSYEKL.

This clone showed up just once. The V call is TRBV9, the J call TRBJ1-2; 9 bases map to TRBD1. V shed 5 bases, J shed 0 bases, and the junction held 2 bases outside the gene matches. The CDR3 contains 14 residues. From germline, CDR1 is SGDLS and CDR2 YYNGEE. CDR3 region: CASRGQGSNYGYTF. The DNA for the CDR3 is TGTGCCAGCAGAGGACAGGGGTCTAACTATGGCTACACCTTC. Using reference TRBV9 and TRBJ1-2 for the parts outside the CDR3, the full variable domain is DSGVTQTPKHLITATGQRVTLRCSPRSGDLSVYWYQQSLDQGLQFLIQYYNGEERAKGNILERFSAQQFPDLHSELNLSSLELGDSALYFCASRGQGSNYGYTFGSGTRLTVV.

The J gene is TRBJ1-1, the V gene TRBV30; a possible D gene is TRBD1 (5 bases). V lost 2 bases and J lost 10, with 14 bases in between. The CDR3 extends over 12 amino acids. Germline loops: CDR1 GTSNPN, CDR2 SVGIG (reference sequence). In DNA, the CDR3 is TGTGCCTGGAGTCAGGCCGGGGGATCAGCTTTCTTT. Amino acids: CAWSQAGGSAFF. Full variable domain (remainder filled in from reference TRBV30 and TRBJ1-1): SQTIHQWPATLVQPVGSPLSLECTVEGTSNPNLYWYRQAAGRGLQLLFYSVGIGQISSEVPQNLSASRPQDRQFILSSKKLLLSDSGFYLCAWSQAGGSAFFGQGTRLTVV.

The chain joins TRBV4-3 to TRBJ2-1, with D possibly being TRBD2 (6 bases). This CDR3 contains 13 residues. Trimming removed 4 bases from V and 8 bases from J, with 12 bases in between. CDR1 is LGHNA, CDR2 YSLEER, per germline. For the CDR3, the DNA is TGCGCCAGCAGCCCGATCCTAGCGTATGAGCAGTTCTTC. It specifies CASSPILAYEQFF.

The chain is built from TRBV4-3 and TRBJ1-2, with D tentatively TRBD1 (5 bases). Germline V gene data show CDR1 as LGHNA and CDR2 as YSLEER. The CDR3 is 15 amino acids. The V gene lost 0 bases and the J gene lost 5 bases, with 13 bases spanning the gap. The CDR3 loop is CASSQDTGTRYGYTF. The CDR3 DNA is TGCGCCAGCAGCCAAGATACAGGAACACGATATGGCTACACCTTC.

The V call is TRBV7-6, the J call TRBJ1-1, with TRBD1 as a possible D gene (5 bases). CDR1 is SGHVS and CDR2 is FNYEAQ in the germline V gene. The CDR3 extends over 15 amino acids. Trimming pared 2 bases from V and 0 bases from J, leaving 10 bases between. CDR3 nucleotides: TGTGCCAGCAGCTTATTGACAGCTATGAACACTGAAGCTTTCTTT. It yields the protein CASSLLTAMNTEAFF.

CDR3 sequence reads: CASSEDGEVWYTF. The DNA for the CDR3 is TGCGCCAGCAGTGAGGACGGGGAGGTTTGGTACACCTTC. The V and J genes are TRBV10-2 and TRBJ1-2; D gene ambiguous. V lost 2 bases to trimming and J lost 11 bases, with 15 bases between them. The CDR3 runs to 13 residues. The germline gives CDR1 WSHSY, CDR2 SAAADI.

This chain uses TRBV29-1 with TRBJ1-2, with no clear D. The CDR3 spans 13 residues. Germline CDR1 and CDR2: SQVTM and ANQGSEA. The V end lost 6 bases, the J end lost 8 bases, and 19 bases lay between the germline ends. The CDR3 region is CSVPDTTIYGYTF. CDR3 coding DNA: TGCAGCGTCCCAGATACGACAATCTACGGCTACACCTTC. The full variable domain, completed using reference TRBV29-1 and TRBJ1-2, is SAVISQKPSRDICQRGTSLTIQCQVDSQVTMMFWYRQQPGQSLTLIATANQGSEATYESGFVIDKFPISRPNLTFSTLTVSNMSPEDSSIYLCSVPDTTIYGYTFGSGTRLTVV.

In this sample, this clone turned up once. The chain employs TRBV19 and TRBJ2-7, with 7 positions matching TRBD1. Losses at the gene ends were 5 bases for V and 0 bases for J; bases not matched to a gene: 4. Germline CDR1 is LNHDA and CDR2 is SQIVND (reference sequence). This CDR3 contains 14 residues. The CDR3 DNA is TGTGCCAGTAGTGACAGGGCCAGCTCCTACGAGCAGTACTTC. Its translation: CASSDRASSYEQYF.

J is TRBJ2-2 and V is TRBV4-3, with D unclear. The CDR3 extends over 14 amino acids. CDR1 and CDR2 from the germline V gene are LGHNA and YSLEER. V was trimmed by 3 bases and J by 5 bases, leaving 10 bases between them. In nucleotides, the CDR3 is TGCGCCAGCAGCCACTCGGCAGGAACCGGGGAGCTGTTTTTT. The encoded protein is CASSHSAGTGELFF.

The chain employs TRBV27 and TRBJ2-7, with D perhaps matching TRBD2 (5 bases). In germline, CDR1 is MNHEY, CDR2 SMNVEV (reference sequence). CDR3 length equals 11 residues. The V and J ends lost 8 bases and 3 bases respectively, with 8 bases between them. CDR3 loop: CASGEFYEQYF. DNA for the CDR3: TGTGCCAGCGGGGAGTTCTACGAGCAGTACTTC.

This chain links TRBV6-5 with TRBJ2-5, with 10 bases that match TRBD2. The tail of the sequence fits TRBJ2-7 better, so the J call may be wrong. There are 14 residues in the CDR3. CDR1 and CDR2 (germline): MNHEY, SVGAGI. Here the CDR3 DNA reads TGTGCCAGCAGTCTATCTAGCGGGGGCTACGAGCAGTACTTC. It yields the protein CASSLSSGGYEQYF.

The chain is built from TRBV2 and TRBJ2-7; 7 positions agree with TRBD1. CDR3 length: 15 amino acids. Losses at the gene ends were 6 bases for V and 4 bases for J; bases not matched to a gene: 12. The germline V gene encodes CDR1 SNHLY and CDR2 FYNNEI. The CDR3 loop reads CASRKTGISGYEQYF. In DNA form, the CDR3 reads TGTGCCAGCAGGAAGACAGGGATCTCTGGGTACGAGCAGTACTTC.

Of note for this clone: Other nucleotide sequences from this sample produce the same CDR3. The J gene is TRBJ2-7, the V gene TRBV5-5; D is ambiguous. The CDR3 consists of 13 residues. V gave up 0 bases and J gave up 2 bases, with 6 bases separating them. Germline V gene data show CDR1 as SGHKS and CDR2 as YYEKEE (reference sequence). The CDR3 DNA reads as TGTGCCAGCAGCTTGGGAGGCCCCTACGAGCAGTACTTC. It encodes CASSLGGPYEQYF.

Concerning this clone: Different DNA sequences within this sample yield the same CDR3. The chain uses TRBV5-1 and TRBJ2-7, with 9 bases matching TRBD1. The length of the CDR3 is 15 residues. Looked up from germline, CDR1 is SGHRS and CDR2 is YFSETQ. J lost 1 base, V lost 0 bases, and 2 bases had no gene match. The DNA for the CDR3 is TGCGCCAGCAGCTTGGGACAGGGGGTTTCCTACGAGCAGTACTTC. Translated, it gives CASSLGQGVSYEQYF.